The 18 T cell receptor beta chains below were found in one sample sequenced in a study of monozygotic twins with inflammatory bowel disease. TCRdb reprocessed the 5' RACE reads and stores each CDR3 protein as one record, lacking DNA. The table counts over 150,000 distinct CDR3 sequences; 2.4% lies in the top ten. The sequenced sample was blood. The receptors here all came from a human donor with ulcerative colitis or Crohn's disease, or a healthy co-twin of an affected twin (not recorded which).

The chain couples TRBV12-3 or TRBV12-4 to TRBJ2-7; TCRdb's D call, TRBD1, is unchecked because there is no DNA. This CDR3 region has 16 residues. This CDR3 is CASRPSRGPVSYEQYF.

CDR3 protein: CASSSLTSATDTQYF. This chain uses TRBV5-1 with TRBJ2-3; TCRdb's D call of TRBD2 is untestable without DNA. CDR1 and CDR2 from the germline V gene are SGHRS and YFSETQ. The CDR3 is 15 residues long.

The chain recombines TRBV24-1 with TRBJ2-1; TCRdb designates TRBD1, a call that cannot be tested without DNA. The CDR3 is 15 residues long. CDR1 and CDR2 from the germline V gene are KGHDR and SFDVKD. The CDR3 here is CATSARDRPYNEQFF.

The rearrangement uses TRBV12-3 or TRBV12-4 and TRBJ2-3; TCRdb gives TRBD1 as the D gene, but with no DNA this cannot be confirmed. The CDR3 is 15 residues long. CDR3 protein: CASSRDRSYPDTQYF.

CDR3 in amino acids: CASSPRDPHYETQYF. This chain joins TRBV18 and TRBJ2-5; the D gene TCRdb calls, TRBD2, cannot be checked with no DNA. The CDR3 consists of 15 residues. From germline, CDR1 is KGHSH and CDR2 LQKENI.

The V and J genes are TRBV7-2 and TRBJ2-7; TCRdb names TRBD1, which stays unverified in the absence of DNA. Germline V gene sequence: CDR1 SGHTA, CDR2 FQGNSA. CDR3 length equals 16 residues. The CDR3 loop reads CASSLAGQGGYYEQYF.

The chain carries TRBV11-2 and TRBJ2-1. The V gene's germline CDR1 is SGHAT and CDR2 FQNNGV. The CDR3 is made up of 13 amino acids. The CDR3 protein is CASRGRNTNEQFF.

The J gene is TRBJ2-1, the V gene TRBV19; TCRdb outputs TRBD2, but without DNA this stays unchecked. The CDR3 has 15 residues. Per germline, CDR1 LNHDA and CDR2 SQIVND (reference sequence). CDR3 in amino acids: CASSIGTSGRMEQFF.

The chain has TRBV20-1 and TRBJ1-3; TCRdb designates TRBD1, a call that cannot be tested without DNA. Germline lookup yields CDR1 DFQATT and CDR2 SNEGSKA (reference sequence). This CDR3 has 13 residues. The CDR3: CSAIQGLRNTIYF.

V usage is TRBV6-5 and J usage is TRBJ2-1. The CDR3 loop spans 13 amino acids. Per the germline V gene, CDR1 is MNHEY and CDR2 is SVGAGI. CDR3 region: CASRSIYGNEQFF.

The chain joins TRBV3-1 to TRBJ1-5. The CDR3 loop spans 16 amino acids. Germline-derived CDR1 and CDR2 are LGHDT and YNNKEL (reference sequence). The CDR3 sequence is CASSQGLPNSNQPQHF.

The rearrangement links TRBV19 to TRBJ1-2. The CDR3 totals 11 residues. Germline V CDR1 and CDR2: LNHDA, SQIVND (reference sequence). CDR3 in amino acids: CASGSGYGYTF.

This chain connects TRBV5-6 to TRBJ1-1; TCRdb picks TRBD1, but there is no DNA to check that call. The CDR3 covers 15 residues. The germline gives CDR1 SGHDT, CDR2 YYEEEE. This CDR3 is CASSPGTDMNTEAFF. Variable domain in full (rest from reference TRBV5-6 and TRBJ1-1): DAGVTQSPTHLIKTRGQQVTLRCSPKSGHDTVSWYQQALGQGPQFIFQYYEEEERQRGNFPDRFSGHQFPNYSSELNVNALLLGDSALYLCASSPGTDMNTEAFFGQGTRLTVV.

This chain connects TRBV10-3 to TRBJ2-5; no DNA is available, so the TRBD1 call from TCRdb remains unchecked. Germline V CDR1 and CDR2: ENHRY, SYGVKD. This CDR3 region has 14 residues. CDR3 in amino acids: CAISGQGAEETQYF.

The J gene is TRBJ1-5, the V gene TRBV4-1; there is no DNA to check the TCRdb D call of TRBD1. Germline V gives CDR1 MGHRA, CDR2 YSYEKL. The CDR3 extends over 15 amino acids. The CDR3 sequence: CASSPRGSGNQPQHF.

The chain has TRBV12-3 or TRBV12-4 and TRBJ2-1; TCRdb picks TRBD1, but there is no DNA to check that call. This CDR3 has 14 amino acids. The CDR3 here is CASNQGGLHNEQFF.

This chain links TRBV5-5 with TRBJ1-5; the D call of TRBD1 rests on TCRdb alone, since no DNA is present to check it. The CDR3 is 15 residues long. CDR1 is SGHKS, CDR2 YYEKEE, per germline (reference sequence). CDR3 sequence: CASSFDPGGNQPQHF.

The chain is built from TRBV2 and TRBJ1-5; absent DNA, TCRdb's TRBD1 call cannot be checked. CDR3 size: 14 residues. The V gene's germline CDR1 is SNHLY and CDR2 FYNNEI. The CDR3 here is CASSGFGTHQPQHF.